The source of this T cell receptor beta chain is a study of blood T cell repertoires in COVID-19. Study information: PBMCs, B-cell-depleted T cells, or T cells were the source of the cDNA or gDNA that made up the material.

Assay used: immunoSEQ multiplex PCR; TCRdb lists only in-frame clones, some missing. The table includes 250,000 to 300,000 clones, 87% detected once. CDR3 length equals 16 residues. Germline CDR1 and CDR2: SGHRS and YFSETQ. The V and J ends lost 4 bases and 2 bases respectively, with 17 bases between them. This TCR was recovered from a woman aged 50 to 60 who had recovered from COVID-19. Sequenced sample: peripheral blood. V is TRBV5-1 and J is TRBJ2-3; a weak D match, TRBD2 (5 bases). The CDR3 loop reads CASSLWTQGSTDTQYF. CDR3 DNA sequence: TGCGCCAGCAGCCTCTGGACTCAAGGCTCCACAGATACGCAGTATTTT.